A single sample is the source of the 27 T cell receptor beta chains below, sequenced in a study of neurological immune-mediated disorders. In TCRdb, the 5' RACE reads were re-called with MiXCR into one record per CDR3 protein. The data show 50,000 or so distinct CDR3 sequences, roughly 25% seen once. Sequenced material: PBMCs. These receptors were collected from a woman in her 70s in good health.

This clonotype was recorded at least ten times. The chain carries TRBV6-5 and TRBJ2-2, with a possible D match to TRBD2 (5 bases). CDR3 length equals 17 residues. The germline V and J ends were trimmed by 0 bases and 4 bases, with 15 bases remaining between them. Germline V lookup: CDR1 MNHEY, CDR2 SVGAGI. DNA of the CDR3: TGTGCCAGCAGTTACTCGAGGGTTAGCTCCGGCACCGGGGAGCTGTTTTTT. It codes for CASSYSRVSSGTGELFF.

Ten or more counts support this clonotype. V usage is TRBV12-3 or TRBV12-4 and J usage is TRBJ2-3; D is possibly TRBD1 (6 bases). The CDR3 contains 12 residues. V shed 5 bases and J shed 5 bases, with 8 bases lying between them. CDR3: CASSIQGDTQYF. CDR3 DNA: TGTGCCAGCAGTATACAGGGAGATACGCAGTATTTT.

This clonotype was counted at least ten times. This rearrangement joins TRBV7-2 to TRBJ2-5, with 8 bases that match TRBD2. This CDR3 comprises 15 residues. V was clipped by 2 bases and J by 4 bases; unmatched bases: 6. The germline CDR1 and CDR2 sequences are SGHTA and FQGNSA. CDR3 amino acids: CASSLNSGMGETQYF. In nucleotides, the CDR3 is TGTGCCAGCAGCTTAAATAGCGGGATGGGAGAGACCCAGTACTTC.

This clonotype was recorded at least ten times. The CDR3 bases are TGTGCCAGCAGTGCCCTGGGCAGTGCCCTCCACTTT. Translating gives CASSALGSALHF. The chain couples TRBV12-3 or TRBV12-4 to TRBJ1-6; no firm D call. V lost 5 bases, J lost 14 bases, and 13 bases lay in between. CDR3 length: 12 residues.

The table lists this clonotype with many counts. CDR3: CASSLLPPGEQFF. The DNA for the CDR3 is TGTGCCAGCAGCTTGTTACCCCCTGGTGAGCAGTTCTTC. The chain carries TRBV5-5 and TRBJ2-1; D uncertain. The CDR3 loop spans 13 amino acids. The V gene lost 1 base and the J gene lost 9 bases, with 11 bases spanning the gap. Germline V gene sequence: CDR1 SGHKS, CDR2 YYEKEE (reference sequence).

There are many counts of this clonotype. The chain uses TRBV10-3 and TRBJ2-7; 7 bases are a match to TRBD1. Germline values: CDR1 ENHRY, CDR2 SYGVKD. This CDR3 has 16 amino acids. Trimming removed 7 bases from V and 0 bases from J; junction bases left unmatched: 12. In DNA, the CDR3 is TGTGCCATCACCCCGACAGGGCCCTCGAGCTCCTACGAGCAGTACTTC. It yields the protein CAITPTGPSSSYEQYF.

This clonotype was seen at least ten times. This chain uses TRBV28 with TRBJ2-1; TRBD2 is a possible D gene (5 bases). V shed 2 bases and J shed 0 bases, with 8 bases lying between them. The germline V gene has CDR1 MDHEN and CDR2 SYDVKM. This CDR3 is built from 15 residues. In nucleotides, the CDR3 is TGTGCCAGCAGTTTAGGTCGGGGCTCCTACAATGAGCAGTTCTTC. This encodes CASSLGRGSYNEQFF.

In DNA, the CDR3 is TGTGCCAGCAGTTACTTTAGCTCGGATGAGCAGTTCTTC. It codes for CASSYFSSDEQFF. The rearrangement uses TRBV6-5 and TRBJ2-1; no clear D. The CDR3 loop spans 13 amino acids. Trimming removed 1 base from V and 8 bases from J, with 9 bases in between. CDR1 is MNHEY and CDR2 is SVGAGI in the germline V gene.

This clonotype appeared many times. The rearrangement links TRBV5-1 to TRBJ2-5, with D perhaps matching TRBD2 (6 bases). The CDR3 sequence is 15 residues long. CDR1 SGHRS and CDR2 YFSETQ come from the germline V gene. Trimming took 4 bases from V and 1 from J, leaving 14 bases between them. CDR3 region: CASSLGAGSQETQYF. In DNA form, the CDR3 reads TGCGCCAGCAGCCTGGGAGCGGGTTCCCAAGAGACCCAGTACTTC. The full variable domain, its missing parts supplied by reference TRBV5-1 and TRBJ2-5, is KAGVTQTPRYLIKTRGQQVTLSCSPISGHRSVSWYQQTPGQGLQFLFEYFSETQRNKGNFPGRFSGRQFSNSRSEMNVSTLELGDSALYLCASSLGAGSQETQYFGPGTRLLVL.

In this sample, this clonotype turned up many times. The genes are TRBV9 and TRBJ2-7; D possibly corresponds to TRBD2 (5 bases). The V end was cut by 4 bases, the J end by 3 bases, with 14 bases between. The CDR3 has 14 amino acids. Germline lookup yields CDR1 SGDLS and CDR2 YYNGEE. The CDR3 loop is CASSPTNPYYEQYF. CDR3 nucleotides: TGTGCCAGCAGCCCGACTAATCCCTACTACGAGCAGTACTTC.

There are a few counts of this clonotype. The genes are TRBV5-1 and TRBJ2-7; possibly TRBD1 or TRBD2 for D (10 bases each). Germline V CDR1 and CDR2: SGHRS, YFSETQ. This CDR3 is 17 amino acids long. V gave up 4 bases and J gave up 1 base, with 21 bases separating them. CDR3: CASSPGQGTSVSYEQYF. DNA for the CDR3: TGCGCCAGCAGCCCGGGACAGGGGACTAGCGTTTCCTACGAGCAGTACTTC.

The V call is TRBV9, the J call TRBJ1-5, with D unclear. The V end lost 3 bases, the J end lost 3 bases, and 13 bases lay between the germline ends. Germline V gene lookup returns CDR1 SGDLS and CDR2 YYNGEE. CDR3 length: 15 amino acids. CDR3 sequence reads: CASSDGADPNQPQHF. The CDR3 nucleotides are TGTGCCAGCAGCGACGGCGCCGACCCCAATCAGCCCCAGCATTTT.

The chain recombines TRBV4-1 with TRBJ2-1, with 7 bases aligning to TRBD2. The CDR3 has 19 residues. J gave up 3 bases and V 5 bases, and 19 bases lay outside the gene matches. Looked up from germline, CDR1 is MGHRA and CDR2 is YSYEKL. CDR3 loop: CASSGRAGVPGLNYNEQFF. The CDR3 DNA reads TGCGCCAGCAGCGGGAGGGCCGGGGTCCCGGGACTGAACTACAATGAGCAGTTCTTC.

The rearrangement uses TRBV5-1 and TRBJ1-2; D possibly corresponds to TRBD1 (6 bases). There are 14 residues in the CDR3. The V end was cut by 0 bases, the J end by 5 bases, with 11 bases between. Looked up from germline, CDR1 is SGHRS and CDR2 is YFSETQ. The CDR3 reads CASSLDGGGYGYTF. Written as DNA, the CDR3 is TGCGCCAGCAGCTTGGACGGAGGGGGGTATGGCTACACCTTC.

Ten or more counts support this clonotype. V usage is TRBV7-9 and J usage is TRBJ1-2, with a possible D match to TRBD1 (5 bases). CDR1 is SEHNR and CDR2 is FQNEAQ in the germline V gene (reference sequence). V lost 1 base and J lost 4, with 10 bases in between. The length of the CDR3 is 14 residues. The CDR3 reads CASSLDYRSYGYTF. CDR3 nucleotide sequence: TGTGCCAGCAGCTTAGATTACAGGAGCTATGGCTACACCTTC.

This chain joins TRBV30 and TRBJ1-1; D gene ambiguous. This CDR3 has 10 residues. Looked up from germline, CDR1 is GTSNPN and CDR2 is SVGIG (reference sequence). Trimming shortened V by 5 bases and J by 11 bases, and 12 bases separated the two germline ends. The CDR3 nucleotides read TGTGCCTGGGAGAGGATCAACGCTTTCTTT. Translating it yields CAWERINAFF.

This clonotype was counted at least ten times. This chain joins TRBV20-1 and TRBJ2-7, with unresolved D. This CDR3 is 12 amino acids long. Germline V lookup: CDR1 DFQATT, CDR2 SNEGSKA (reference sequence). Trimming removed 0 bases at V and 6 bases at J, with 9 bases between. Written as DNA, the CDR3 is TGCAGTGCTAGAGAATTGGCAGGCGAGCAGTACTTC. Protein: CSARELAGEQYF.

As for this clonotype: One junction end disagrees with the germline gene, perhaps due to a read error. The chain joins TRBV12-3 or TRBV12-4 to TRBJ1-1, with 8 bases lining up with TRBD1. CDR3 size: 15 residues. The CDR3 DNA follows: TGTGCCAGCAGTTTAGATGGACAGGGTGACACTGACGCTTTCTTT. Protein product: CASSLDGQGDTDAFF.

This clonotype has at least ten counts. The rearrangement uses TRBV29-1 and TRBJ1-2, with 8 bases identical to TRBD1. CDR1 is SQVTM and CDR2 is ANQGSEA in the germline V gene. This CDR3 has 14 residues. The V and J ends lost 4 bases and 6 bases, in that order; junction bases with no gene match: 10. The CDR3 protein is CSVVGETGADGYTF. Here the CDR3 DNA reads TGCAGCGTTGTGGGTGAGACAGGGGCGGATGGCTACACCTTC. Drawing the rest from reference TRBV29-1 and TRBJ1-2, the complete variable domain is SAVISQKPSRDICQRGTSLTIQCQVDSQVTMMFWYRQQPGQSLTLIATANQGSEATYESGFVIDKFPISRPNLTFSTLTVSNMSPEDSSIYLCSVVGETGADGYTFGSGTRLTVV.

The V call is TRBV12-3 or TRBV12-4, the J call TRBJ1-3; D is uncertain. The CDR3 consists of 15 residues. Trimming shortened V by 3 bases and J by 0 bases, and 9 bases separated the two germline ends. CDR3 in amino acids: CASSLGRFSGNTIYF. Here the CDR3 DNA reads TGTGCCAGCAGTTTGGGCCGCTTCTCTGGAAACACCATATATTTT.

This clonotype was observed at least ten times. This chain joins TRBV20-1 and TRBJ2-7; the match to TRBD2 covers 13 bases. The ends lost 2 bases at V and 1 base at J; junction bases unmatched: 17. The CDR3 runs to 20 residues. Germline CDR1 and CDR2: DFQATT and SNEGSKA (reference sequence). CDR3 nucleotide sequence: TGCAGTGCTAGATTAGGCCCTCAAAGGACTAGCGGGAGTATTTCCTACGAGCAGTACTTC. Amino acid sequence: CSARLGPQRTSGSISYEQYF.

This sequence joins TRBV30 and TRBJ2-7; tentatively, D is TRBD1 (6 bases). The germline V gene has CDR1 GTSNPN and CDR2 SVGIG (reference sequence). The CDR3 is 15 amino acids. Trimming pared 0 bases from V and 1 base from J, leaving 13 bases between. This CDR3 reads CAWSVGGAESYEQYF. In DNA form, the CDR3 reads TGTGCCTGGAGTGTAGGGGGAGCGGAGTCCTACGAGCAGTACTTC. Looking up the rest from reference TRBV30 and TRBJ2-7 gives the full variable domain: SQTIHQWPATLVQPVGSPLSLECTVEGTSNPNLYWYRQAAGRGLQLLFYSVGIGQISSEVPQNLSASRPQDRQFILSSKKLLLSDSGFYLCAWSVGGAESYEQYFGPGTRLTVT.

The rearrangement joins TRBV2 to TRBJ2-7; tentatively, D is TRBD1 (6 bases). This CDR3 is 13 amino acids long. The V gene lost 6 bases and the J gene lost 2 bases, with 11 bases spanning the gap. Germline CDR1 is SNHLY and CDR2 is FYNNEI. The DNA for the CDR3 is TGTGCCAGCAGCGAAACAGGGCCCTACGAGCAGTACTTC. It encodes CASSETGPYEQYF.

This clonotype was detected many times. This sequence joins TRBV5-5 and TRBJ2-3; TRBD1 agrees at 9 bases. This CDR3 region has 17 residues. J gave up 0 bases and V 4 bases, and 9 bases lay outside the gene matches. Germline V gene lookup returns CDR1 SGHKS and CDR2 YYEKEE (reference sequence). CDR3 sequence (DNA): TGTGCCAGCAGCCCACGGACAGGGGCTCTAAGCACAGATACGCAGTATTTT. It codes for CASSPRTGALSTDTQYF.

This clonotype was found many times. The chain is built from TRBV28 and TRBJ1-6; TRBD1 matches 11 bases. V gave up 6 bases and J gave up 7 bases; unmatched junction bases: 5. Per the germline V gene, CDR1 is MDHEN and CDR2 is SYDVKM. The length of the CDR3 is 15 residues. The CDR3 here is CASRPDRGRNSPLHF. The CDR3 nucleotides read TGTGCCAGCAGACCGGACAGGGGGCGGAATTCACCCCTCCACTTT.

On this clonotype itself: A much larger clone differs from this one at a single base, so this may be a read error. The chain couples TRBV5-1 to TRBJ2-7; 11 positions agree with TRBD2. Germline V gene sequence: CDR1 SGHRS, CDR2 YFSETQ. The trim removed 4 bases at V and 3 bases at J, leaving 6 bases unmatched. This CDR3 spans 15 amino acids. CDR3 in amino acids: CASSPMTSGNYEQYF. CDR3 in DNA: TGCGCCAGCAGCCCTATGACTAGCGGGAACTACGAGCAGTACTTC.

This clonotype has at least ten counts. This chain connects TRBV7-2 to TRBJ2-5; 7 nucleotides align to TRBD1. The CDR3 covers 15 residues. Germline lookup yields CDR1 SGHTA and CDR2 FQGNSA. The ends lost 4 bases at V and 2 bases at J; junction bases unmatched: 7. CDR3 nucleotide sequence: TGTGCCAGCAGCTGGTACAGGGGAAAACAAGAGACCCAGTACTTC. Its protein is CASSWYRGKQETQYF. The full variable domain, its missing parts supplied by reference TRBV7-2 and TRBJ2-5, is GAGVSQSPSNKVTEKGKDVELRCDPISGHTALYWYRQSLGQGLEFLIYFQGNSAPDKSGLPSDRFSAERTGGSVSTLTIQRTQQEDSAVYLCASSWYRGKQETQYFGPGTRLLVL.